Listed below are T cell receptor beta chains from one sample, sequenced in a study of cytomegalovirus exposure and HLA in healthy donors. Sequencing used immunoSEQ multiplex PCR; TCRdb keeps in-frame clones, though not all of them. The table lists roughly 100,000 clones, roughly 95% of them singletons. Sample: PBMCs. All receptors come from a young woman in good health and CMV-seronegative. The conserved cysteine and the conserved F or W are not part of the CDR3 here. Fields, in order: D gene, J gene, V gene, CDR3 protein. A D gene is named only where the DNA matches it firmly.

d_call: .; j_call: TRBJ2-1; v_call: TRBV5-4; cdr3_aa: ASSEQNEQF
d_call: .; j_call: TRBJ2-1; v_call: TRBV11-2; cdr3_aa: ASSMSSYNEQF
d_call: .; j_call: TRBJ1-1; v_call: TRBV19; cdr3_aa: ASSIGAGRGTEAF
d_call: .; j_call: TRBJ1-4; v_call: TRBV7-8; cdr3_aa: ASSLVALTRSSSEKLF
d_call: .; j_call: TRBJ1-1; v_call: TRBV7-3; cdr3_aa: ASSQGRDTEAF
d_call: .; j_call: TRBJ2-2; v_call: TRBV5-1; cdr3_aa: ASSLVEAASNTGELF
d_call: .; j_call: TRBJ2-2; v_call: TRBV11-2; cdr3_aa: ASSPTTGLSQSRLF
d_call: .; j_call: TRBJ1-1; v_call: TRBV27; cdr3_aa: ASSLYPGAMNTEAF
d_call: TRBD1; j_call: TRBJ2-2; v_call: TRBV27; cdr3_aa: ASSSTGTGGYTGELF
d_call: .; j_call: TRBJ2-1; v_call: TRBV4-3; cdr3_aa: ASSHRYREMGEQF
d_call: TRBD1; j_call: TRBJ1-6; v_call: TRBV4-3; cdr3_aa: ASSLHPGQGDGGSYNSPLH
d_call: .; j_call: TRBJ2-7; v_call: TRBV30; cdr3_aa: ATLGAGIEQY
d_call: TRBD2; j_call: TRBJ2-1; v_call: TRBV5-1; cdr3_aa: ASSVSGRNNEQF
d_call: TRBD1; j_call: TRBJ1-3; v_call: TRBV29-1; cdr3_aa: SVRPGGGNTIY
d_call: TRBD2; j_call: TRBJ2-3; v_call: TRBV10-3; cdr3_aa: AIRDPGLAGPPADTQY
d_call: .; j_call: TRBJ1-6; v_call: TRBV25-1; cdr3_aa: ASRLGGRNSPLH
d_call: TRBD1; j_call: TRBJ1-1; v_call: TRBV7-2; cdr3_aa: ASSFGQGGGTEAF
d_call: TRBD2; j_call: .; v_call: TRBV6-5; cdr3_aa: ASSYWGSGSYEQY
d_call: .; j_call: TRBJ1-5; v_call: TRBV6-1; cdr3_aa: ASSGSGAGMEPQH
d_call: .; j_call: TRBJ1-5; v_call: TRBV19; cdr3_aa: ASSGPEGPGQPQH
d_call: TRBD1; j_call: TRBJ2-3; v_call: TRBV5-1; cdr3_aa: ASSSPLGTGLSTDTQY
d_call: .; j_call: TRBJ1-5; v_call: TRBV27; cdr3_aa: ASSPTGYQPQH
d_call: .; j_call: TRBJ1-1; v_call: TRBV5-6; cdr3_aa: ASSWGRGEAF
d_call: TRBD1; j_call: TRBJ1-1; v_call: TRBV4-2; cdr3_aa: ASSQLEGAAGTEAF
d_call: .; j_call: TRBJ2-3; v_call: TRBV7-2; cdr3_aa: ASSLGQPGLRW
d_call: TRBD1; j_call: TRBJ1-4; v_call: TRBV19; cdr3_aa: ASSSQGGTNEKLF
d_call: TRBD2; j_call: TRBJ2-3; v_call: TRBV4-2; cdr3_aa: ASSQGLAGGTDTQY
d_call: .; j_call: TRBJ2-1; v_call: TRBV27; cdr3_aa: ASSLTGSSYNEQF
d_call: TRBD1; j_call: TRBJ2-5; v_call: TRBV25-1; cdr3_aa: ASSAAGGKETQY
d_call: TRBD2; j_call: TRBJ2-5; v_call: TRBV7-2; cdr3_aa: ASSLGTGGHVETQY
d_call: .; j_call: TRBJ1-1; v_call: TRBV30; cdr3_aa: AWSATGTSEAF
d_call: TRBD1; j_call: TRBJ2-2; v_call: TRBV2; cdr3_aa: ASSARTGGTGELF
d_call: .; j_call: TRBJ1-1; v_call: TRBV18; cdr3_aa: ASSPPRGGGVPTEAF
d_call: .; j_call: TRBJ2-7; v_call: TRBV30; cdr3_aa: AWIRGYEQY
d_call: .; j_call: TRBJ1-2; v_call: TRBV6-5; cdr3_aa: ASSYTDRTYGYT
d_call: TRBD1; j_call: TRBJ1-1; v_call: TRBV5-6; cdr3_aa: ASSPPGQGFSEAF
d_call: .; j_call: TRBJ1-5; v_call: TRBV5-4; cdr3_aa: ASSLWGAQPQH
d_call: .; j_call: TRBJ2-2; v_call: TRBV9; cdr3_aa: ASSVGRGPGELF
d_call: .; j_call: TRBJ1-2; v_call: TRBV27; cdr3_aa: ASTSTGNHGYT
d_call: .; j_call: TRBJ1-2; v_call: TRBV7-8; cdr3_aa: ASSLDSNYGYT
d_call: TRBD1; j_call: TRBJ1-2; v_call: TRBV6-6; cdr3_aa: ASTKRGQGPQGYT
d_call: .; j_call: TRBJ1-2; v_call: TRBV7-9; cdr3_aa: ASSSTQDPKEDGYT
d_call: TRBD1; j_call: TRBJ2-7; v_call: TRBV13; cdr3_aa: ASRAGTGDEQY